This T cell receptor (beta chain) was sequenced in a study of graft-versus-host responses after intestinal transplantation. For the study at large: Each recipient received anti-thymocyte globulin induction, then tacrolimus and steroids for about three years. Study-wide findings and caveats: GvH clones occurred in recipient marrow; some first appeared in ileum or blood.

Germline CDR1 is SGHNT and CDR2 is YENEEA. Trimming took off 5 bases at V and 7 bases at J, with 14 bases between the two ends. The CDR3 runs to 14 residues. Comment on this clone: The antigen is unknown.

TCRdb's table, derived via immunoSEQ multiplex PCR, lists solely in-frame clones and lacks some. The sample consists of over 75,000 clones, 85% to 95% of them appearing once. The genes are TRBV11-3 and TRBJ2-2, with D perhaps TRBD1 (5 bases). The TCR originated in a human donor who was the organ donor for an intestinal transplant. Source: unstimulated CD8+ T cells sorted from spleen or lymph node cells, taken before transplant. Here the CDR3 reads CASSEDTSFGELFF. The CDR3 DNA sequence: TGTGCCAGCAGCGAGGACACGTCTTTCGGGGAGCTGTTTTTT.